This is a list of T cell receptor beta chains from one sample in a study of vaccination and CD4 T cells after COVID-19. For these TCRs, the target antigens are not known. TCRdb ran MiXCR on the PCR reads and lists one entry per CDR3 protein. The sample has roughly 10,000 distinct CDR3 sequences; 50% to 60% are singletons. Input material: CD4+ T cells from blood, cultured in vitro. These receptors all come from a human donor who had recovered from COVID-19. Each CDR3 is given with its conserved first and last residue. Fields, in order: J gene, D gene, V gene, clone size, CDR3 protein, CDR3 DNA. A D gene is named only where the DNA matches it firmly. Expanded clones are given a class, and other clones once, few, many or no size at all.

>TRBJ1-1|NA|TRBV20-1|NA
CSASEQLLNTEAFF
TGCAGTGCTAGCGAACAGCTATTGAACACTGAAGCTTTCTTT
>TRBJ1-2|TRBD1|TRBV30|few
CAWDRDNGYTF
TGTGCCTGGGACAGGGATAACGGCTACACCTTC
>TRBJ2-2|NA|TRBV6-1|NA
CASSTNTGELFF
TGTGCCAGCAGTACGAACACCGGGGAGCTGTTTTTT
>TRBJ2-5|TRBD2|TRBV20-1|NA
CSAENPVRRGGRSETQYF
TGCAGTGCAGAAAATCCCGTCAGGCGGGGGGGCCGTTCGGAGACCCAGTACTTC
>TRBJ2-4|NA|TRBV6-2/TRBV6-3|few
CASSYPRTDKNIQYF
TGTGCCAGCAGTTACCCCAGGACGGACAAAAACATTCAGTACTTC
>TRBJ1-2|NA|TRBV9|NA
CASSGAANYGYTF
TGTGCCAGCAGCGGGGCTGCTAACTATGGCTACACCTTC
>TRBJ1-2|NA|TRBV25-1|NA
CASSDPRPPNNGYTF
TGTGCCAGCAGTGACCCTAGGCCCCCCAACAATGGCTACACCTTC
>TRBJ2-3|TRBD2|TRBV19|large
CASRQTSVSTDTQYF
TGTGCCAGTAGACAAACTAGCGTTAGCACAGATACGCAGTATTTT
>TRBJ2-3|NA|TRBV5-1|NA
CASSLGGGAAPDTQYF
TGCGCCAGCAGCTTGGGGGGTGGCGCCGCACCAGATACGCAGTATTTT
>TRBJ2-6|NA|TRBV7-2|once
CASSGRASGANVLTF
TGTGCCAGCAGCGGACGGGCCTCTGGGGCCAACGTCCTGACTTTC
>TRBJ2-5|TRBD2|TRBV10-3|once
CAISESTTSGLYQETQYF
TGTGCCATCAGTGAGTCGACTACTAGCGGATTGTACCAAGAGACCCAGTACTTC
>TRBJ1-5|NA|TRBV19|NA
CASSIAAAGHQPQHF
TGTGCCAGTAGTATTGCGGCGGCAGGCCATCAGCCCCAGCATTTT
>TRBJ1-5|NA|TRBV7-8|few
CASSFGLRQTQHF
TGTGCCAGCAGCTTTGGTCTTCGGCAAACCCAGCATTTT
>TRBJ1-2|NA|TRBV6-1|large
CASLSVGATYYGYTF
TGTGCCAGCCTCTCGGTAGGGGCCACTTACTATGGCTACACCTTC
>TRBJ1-2|NA|TRBV20-1|NA
CSARRPSSYGYTF
TGCAGTGCTCGGAGGCCCTCCTCCTATGGCTACACCTTC
>TRBJ1-5|NA|TRBV20-1|NA
CSARDFGGGNQPQHF
TGCAGTGCTAGAGATTTTGGCGGGGGAAATCAGCCCCAGCATTTT
>TRBJ2-7|NA|TRBV10-1|NA
CASSEYQGFNEQYF
TGCGCCAGCAGTGAATATCAGGGTTTCAACGAGCAGTACTTC
>TRBJ1-5|NA|TRBV10-3|large
CAISETGSNQPQHF
TGTGCCATCAGTGAGACAGGGAGCAATCAGCCCCAGCATTTT
>TRBJ2-7|NA|TRBV19|NA
CASSSISGVGQPSYEQYF
TGTGCCAGTAGTAGTATATCAGGGGTCGGACAGCCTTCCTACGAGCAGTACTTC
>TRBJ2-3|TRBD2|TRBV5-4|NA
CASSPGRTDTQYF
TGTGCCAGCAGCCCCGGGAGGACAGATACGCAGTATTTT
>TRBJ2-6|NA|TRBV6-1|NA
CASSEVLSGANVLTF
TGTGCCAGCAGTGAAGTGTTATCTGGGGCCAACGTCCTGACTTTC
>TRBJ2-7|TRBD2|TRBV6-2/TRBV6-3|NA
CASSYPTSGGPARNEQYF
TGTGCCAGCAGTTACCCGACTAGCGGGGGGCCCGCGAGGAACGAGCAGTACTTC
>TRBJ2-1|TRBD2|TRBV27|NA
CASSPLRTSGGFNEQFF
TGTGCCAGCAGCCCCCTTCGGACTAGCGGGGGGTTCAATGAGCAGTTCTTC
>TRBJ2-7|NA|TRBV20-1|NA
CSARAKAPYEQYF
TGCAGTGCTAGAGCGAAGGCCCCCTACGAGCAGTACTTC
>TRBJ2-7|NA|TRBV6-1|NA
CASRSGAYEQYF
TGTGCCAGCAGAAGCGGCGCCTACGAGCAGTACTTC
>TRBJ2-1|NA|TRBV7-6|NA
CASSSNRGLGQFF
TGTGCCAGCAGCTCCAACCGGGGGTTGGGGCAGTTCTTC
>TRBJ1-5|NA|TRBV12-3/TRBV12-4|NA
CASSNGLTLSHF
TGTGCCAGCAGTAACGGCCTCACCCTCTCGCATTTT
>TRBJ1-1|TRBD1|TRBV28|few
CASSSSWGQKNTEAFF
TGTGCCAGCAGCTCCTCCTGGGGACAGAAGAACACTGAAGCTTTCTTT
>TRBJ2-1|TRBD2|TRBV7-2|few
CASRFSSGRAEQFF
TGTGCCAGCAGGTTCTCTAGCGGGAGGGCCGAGCAGTTCTTC
>TRBJ1-1|NA|TRBV7-6|NA
CASALQRNTEAFF
TGTGCCAGCGCCTTACAGAGGAACACTGAAGCTTTCTTT
>TRBJ2-3|NA|TRBV18|NA
CASSSASTDTQYF
TGTGCCAGCTCATCGGCTAGCACAGATACGCAGTATTTT
>TRBJ1-2|TRBD1|TRBV20-1|few
CSADRGSYGYTF
TGCAGTGCTGACAGGGGTTCCTATGGCTACACCTTC
>TRBJ2-4|TRBD2|TRBV27|NA
CASRGLAGGPENIQYF
TGTGCCAGCCGGGGACTAGCGGGGGGGCCAGAAAACATTCAGTACTTC
>TRBJ1-1|NA|TRBV10-3|few
CAISDSGLALEAFF
TGTGCCATCAGTGACTCTGGACTGGCTCTCGAAGCTTTCTTT
>TRBJ1-2|NA|TRBV2|NA
CASSERASGYTF
TGTGCCAGCAGTGAAAGGGCATCCGGCTACACCTTC
>TRBJ1-2|NA|TRBV10-3|NA
CAISDQTRRGYTF
TGTGCCATCAGTGATCAGACTCGCCGGGGCTACACCTTC
>TRBJ2-3|NA|TRBV29-1|NA
CSVADNPDTQYF
TGCAGCGTAGCGGACAACCCAGATACGCAGTATTTT
>TRBJ2-2|NA|TRBV7-9|few
CASSLETGGPGELFF
TGTGCCAGCAGCTTAGAAACCGGGGGACCCGGGGAGCTGTTTTTT
>TRBJ2-7|NA|TRBV12-3/TRBV12-4|NA
CASSDDYEQYF
TGTGCCAGCAGTGATGACTACGAGCAGTACTTC
>TRBJ1-1|TRBD1|TRBV19|NA
CATLDRAEAFF
TGTGCCACCCTAGACAGGGCTGAAGCTTTCTTT
>TRBJ1-5|NA|TRBV20-1|NA
CSAVAYNQPQHF
TGCAGTGCCGTGGCCTACAATCAGCCCCAGCATTTT
>TRBJ2-5|NA|TRBV7-9|NA
CASRETGLGRQETQYF
TGTGCCAGCAGGGAGACAGGGTTGGGGAGGCAAGAGACCCAGTACTTC
>TRBJ2-5|NA|TRBV20-1|NA
CSARDTGPRPETQYF
TGCAGTGCTAGAGACACCGGGCCCCGTCCGGAGACCCAGTACTTC